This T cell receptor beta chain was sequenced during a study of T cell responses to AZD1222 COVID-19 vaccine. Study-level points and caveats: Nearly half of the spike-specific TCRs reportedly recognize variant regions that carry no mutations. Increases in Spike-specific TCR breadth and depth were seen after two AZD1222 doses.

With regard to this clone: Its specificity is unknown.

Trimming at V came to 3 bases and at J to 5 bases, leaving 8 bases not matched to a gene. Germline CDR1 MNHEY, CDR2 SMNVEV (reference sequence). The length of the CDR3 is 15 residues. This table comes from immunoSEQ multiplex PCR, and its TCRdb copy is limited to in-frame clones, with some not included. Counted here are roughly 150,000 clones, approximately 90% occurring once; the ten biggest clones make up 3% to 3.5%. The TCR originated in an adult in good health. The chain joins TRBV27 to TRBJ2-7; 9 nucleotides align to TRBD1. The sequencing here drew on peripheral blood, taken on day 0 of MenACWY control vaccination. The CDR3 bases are TGTGCCAGCAGTTTCTCCGGGACAGGGCACAACGAGCAGTACTTC. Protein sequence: CASSFSGTGHNEQYF.